This entry lists 5 T cell receptor beta chains sequenced from one sample in a study of T cell responses to AZD1222 COVID-19 vaccine (dated by TCRdb to the early 2020s). The library was produced with the immunoSEQ multiplex PCR assay. TCRdb provides this immuneACCESS table in a form limited to in-frame rearrangements. Some clones are lacking; in checked studies, under half of them reflect an unresolved V gene, and why the rest are absent is not known. The sample has more than 85,000 clones on record, about 89% of them singletons. The top ten constitute 6% to 9% of the sample. Read against the paper, the sample's time point label means: baseline before first vaccination. Here the sequenced sample was peripheral blood, taken on day 0 of AZD1222 vaccination. The receptors shown here come from an adult in good health.

V is TRBV5-6 and J is TRBJ2-5, with D maybe TRBD1 (5 bases). CDR1 and CDR2 (germline): SGHDT, YYEEEE. The CDR3 totals 15 residues. The V gene lost 3 bases and the J gene lost 3 bases, with 15 bases spanning the gap. This CDR3 reads CASSYRQVGKETQYF. Here the CDR3 DNA reads TGTGCCAGCAGCTACAGGCAAGTGGGTAAAGAGACCCAGTACTTC. Based on the CDR3 plus reference TRBV5-6 and TRBJ2-5, the full variable domain is DAGVTQSPTHLIKTRGQQVTLRCSPKSGHDTVSWYQQALGQGPQFIFQYYEEEERQRGNFPDRFSGHQFPNYSSELNVNALLLGDSALYLCASSYRQVGKETQYFGPGTRLLVL.

The sample holds a few counts of this clone. The rearrangement uses TRBV6-4 and TRBJ2-1, with 10 nucleotides matching TRBD1. V lost 8 bases and J lost 7; bases outside the gene matches: 5. Germline V gene data show CDR1 as MRHNA and CDR2 as SNTAGT. The CDR3 contains 13 residues. The CDR3 here is CASGTGDGNEQFF. For the CDR3, the DNA is TGTGCCAGCGGGACAGGGGATGGGAATGAGCAGTTCTTC.

This clone was picked up one time. The rearrangement links TRBV5-1 to TRBJ1-1; possible D gene TRBD1, 5 bases. CDR1 is SGHRS and CDR2 is YFSETQ in the germline V gene. The CDR3 length is 13 residues. Trimming pared 0 bases from V and 6 bases from J, leaving 9 bases between. The CDR3 reads CASSLAGGAEAFF. The CDR3 nucleotides are TGCGCCAGCAGCTTGGCCGGGGGTGCTGAAGCTTTCTTT.

The rearrangement uses TRBV19 and TRBJ1-1, with D uncertain. V lost 0 bases, J lost 5 bases, and 13 bases lay in between. This CDR3 contains 15 residues. CDR1 LNHDA and CDR2 SQIVND come from the germline V gene (reference sequence). The DNA of the CDR3 is TGTGCCAGTAGTATAGATCCTGGGGTGTCGACTGAAGCTTTCTTT. It codes for CASSIDPGVSTEAFF.

The rearrangement joins TRBV5-5 to TRBJ2-7, with 8 bases matching TRBD1. Germline-derived CDR1 and CDR2 are SGHKS and YYEKEE (reference sequence). V lost 4 bases to trimming and J lost 6 bases; unmatched junction nucleotides: 9. The CDR3 loop spans 14 amino acids. In nucleotides, the CDR3 is TGTGCCAGCAGCGGGGGACAGGTCCTACGCGAGCAGTACTTC. Encoded protein: CASSGGQVLREQYF. The variable domain in full, with the rest retrieved from reference TRBV5-5 and TRBJ2-7, is DAGVTQSPTHLIKTRGQQVTLRCSPISGHKSVSWYQQVLGQGPQFIFQYYEKEERGRGNFPDRFSARQFPNYSSELNVNALLLGDSALYLCASSGGQVLREQYFGPGTRLTVT.